This TCR beta chain was obtained from a study of blood T cell repertoires in COVID-19 (dated by TCRdb to 2020 to 2021). With respect to the entire study: The collaborator samples originated in the United States, Italy and Spain and spanned the acute and convalescent phases of COVID-19. Where HLA class I and class II types were available, the types were taken from metadata supplied by the sample provider, not from assay-based typing. A freely available public database, intended as a resource for researchers studying the immune response to SARS-CoV-2, is where the repertoires were released. The samples were drawn from two sources: the first 160 participants of the ongoing ImmuneRACE study, and over 950 subjects contributed by 6 global collaborators. The sample metadata nearly always contained a de-identified subject ID, COVID-19 status, age in years and sex. Subjects who had been exposed to COVID-19, were actively infected with it, or had recovered from it provided the deeply sampled blood TCRbeta repertoires that made up the dataset. The prospective study material was composed of cDNA or gDNA derived from T cells, B-cell-depleted T cells, or PBMCs.

Another Seattle source contributed samples from volunteer blood donors who had recovered from COVID-19. Each collaborating institution followed its own protocols to collect whole blood in K2EDTA tubes. For TCRbeta analysis, collaborator samples were shipped as frozen whole blood, as isolated PBMCs, or as DNA extracted from either sample type. About this clone itself: No antigen is known for it. There are no base qualities to consult, and no much larger clone falls within one base.

TCRbeta CDR3 regions were amplified from genomic DNA by means of the immunoSEQ Assay, a bias-controlled multiplex PCR. Per the source publication's procedure: The number of nucleated cells in each sample was estimated by amplification of reference gene primers within the assay. To quantify the absolute abundance of each unique TCRbeta CDR3 rearrangement, sequence reads were collapsed and filtered. For each sample, productive Simpson clonality was calculated as the square root of Simpson's diversity index across productive rearrangements. As stored in TCRdb, this immuneACCESS dataset retains in-frame rearrangements with V and J assigned. A fraction of the clones does not appear; measured against another copy, unresolved V genes explain less than half of the discrepancy, and the remainder lacks a known reason. The DNA was the basis for D and trimming; V, J and clone size are from that table. Within this sample are 150,000 to 200,000 clones, with roughly nine tenths of them counted one time only. The biggest ten clones account for 1.5% to 2% of the sample.

Study-wide findings and limitations: The quantity of clinical and demographic metadata differed by source and by participant and was supplied without curation.

Taken from the germline V gene (reference sequence), the CDR1 and CDR2 loops are LNHDA and SQIVND. Including the terminal cysteine and phenylalanine, the CDR3 comprises 15 residues. Of the read, only the CDR3 DNA is kept; its 45 bases are in frame from base 1. V was cut back by 5 bases and J by 0 bases, leaving a gap of 13 bases between them. The receptor's source is a man aged 18 to 29 who had recovered from COVID-19. Recombination joined TRBV19 with TRBJ1-1; the D region possibly corresponds to TRBD1 (5 bases align). The material sequenced was peripheral blood. CDR3 loop: CASSQQGWMNTEAFF. Read as DNA, the sequence is TGTGCCAGTAGTCAGCAGGGATGGATGAACACTGAAGCTTTCTTT.